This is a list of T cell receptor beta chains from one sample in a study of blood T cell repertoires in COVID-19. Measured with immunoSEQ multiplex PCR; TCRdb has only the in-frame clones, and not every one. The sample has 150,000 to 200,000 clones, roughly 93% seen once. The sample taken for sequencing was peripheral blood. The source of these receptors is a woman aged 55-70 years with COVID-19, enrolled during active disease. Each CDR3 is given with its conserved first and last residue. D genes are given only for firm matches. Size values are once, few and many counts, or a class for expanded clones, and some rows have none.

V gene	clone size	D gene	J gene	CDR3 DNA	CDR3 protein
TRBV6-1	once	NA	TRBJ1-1	TGTGCCAGCAGTGAGACAGGGAACACTGAAGCTTTCTTT	CASSETGNTEAFF
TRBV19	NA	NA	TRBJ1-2	TGTGCCAGTAGTCTCGGTGATGGGGCCCCATATGACTACACCTTC	CASSLGDGAPYDYTF
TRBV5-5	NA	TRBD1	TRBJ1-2	TGTGCCAGCAGCCCTTTCGGACAGGGCCACTATGGCTACACCTTC	CASSPFGQGHYGYTF
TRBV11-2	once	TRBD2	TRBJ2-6	TGTGCCAGCAGCCTTCGGGGGGGCTCCTCTGGGGCCAACGTCCTGACTTTC	CASSLRGGSSGANVLTF
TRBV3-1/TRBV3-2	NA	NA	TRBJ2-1	TGTGCCAGCAGCCGGGGCCCAACGGGGGTGGATGAGCAGTTCTTC	CASSRGPTGVDEQFF
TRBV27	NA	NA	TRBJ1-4	TGTGCCAGCAGTCCCCCGGACAGAAGGAATGAAAAACTGTTTTTT	CASSPPDRRNEKLFF
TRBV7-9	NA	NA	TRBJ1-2	TGTGCCAGCAGCCCCGGTGGTGGCAGAGCGACTAACTATGGCTACACCTTC	CASSPGGGRATNYGYTF
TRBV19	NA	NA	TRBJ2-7	TGTGCCAGTAGCCCCGACCCTAGCTCCTACGAGCAGTACTTC	CASSPDPSSYEQYF
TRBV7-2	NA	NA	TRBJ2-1	TGTGCCAGCAGCCTTACGGGGTCCTCCTACAATGAGCAGTTCTTC	CASSLTGSSYNEQFF
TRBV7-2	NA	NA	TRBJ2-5	TGTGCCAGCAGCCGCTGGACCGACCAGGGGAAAGAGACCCAGTACTTC	CASSRWTDQGKETQYF
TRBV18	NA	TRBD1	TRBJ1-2	TGTGCCAGCTCACCGTCGACAGGGCGAGGCTATGGCTACACCTTC	CASSPSTGRGYGYTF
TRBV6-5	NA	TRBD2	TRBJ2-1	TGTGCCAGCAGTTACTCGTTGGCGGGGGGGAACAATGAGCAGTTCTTC	CASSYSLAGGNNEQFF
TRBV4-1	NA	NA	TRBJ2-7	TGCGCCAGCAGCCAAGAACAACCGCCCTACGAGCAGTACTTC	CASSQEQPPYEQYF
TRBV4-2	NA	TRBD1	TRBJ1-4	TGTGCCAGCAGCCAAGGGGGACAGGGTATACCAACTAATGAAAAACTGTTTTTT	CASSQGGQGIPTNEKLFF